This is a list of T cell receptor beta chains from one sample in a study of beta chain bispecific antibodies for T cell cancers. These TCRs are of unknown antigen specificity. TCRdb redid the calling of the 5' RACE reads with MiXCR, one entry per CDR3 protein. The sample contains tens of thousands of distinct CDR3 sequences, around 2% of which appear only once. This specimen consisted of healthy donor T cells cultured with leukemia cells, obtained from a culture containing a bispecific antibody targeting TCR Vbeta12. The receptors were sampled from a human donor in good health. Some clones in this sample may be carry-over from other donors' samples. Each CDR3 is given with its conserved first and last residue. The order of the fields is J gene, D gene, clone size, V gene, CDR3 protein, CDR3 DNA. A D gene is named only where the DNA matches it firmly. Size tells how often a clone was seen (once, few, many) or the class of an expanded clone, and some rows leave it out.

j_gene: TRBJ1-1; d_gene: TRBD1; abundance: many; v_gene: TRBV2; CDR3aa: CASRYRGGTEAFF; CDR3nt: TGTGCCAGCAGATACAGGGGGGGGACTGAAGCTTTCTTT
j_gene: TRBJ1-5; d_gene: .; abundance: many; v_gene: TRBV27; CDR3aa: CASKEPYSNQPQHF; CDR3nt: TGTGCCAGCAAGGAACCTTATAGCAATCAGCCCCAGCATTTT
j_gene: TRBJ2-3; d_gene: .; abundance: many; v_gene: TRBV14; CDR3aa: CASSRIQGDTQYF; CDR3nt: TGTGCCAGCAGCCGAATACAGGGTGATACGCAGTATTTT
j_gene: TRBJ2-5; d_gene: .; abundance: many; v_gene: TRBV25-1; CDR3aa: CASSEWGTPEEETQYF; CDR3nt: TGTGCCAGCAGTGAATGGGGGACCCCAGAGGAAGAGACCCAGTACTTC
j_gene: TRBJ2-7; d_gene: .; abundance: many; v_gene: TRBV4-1; CDR3aa: CASSQLIAGSGGGREQYF; CDR3nt: TGCGCCAGCAGCCAACTAATCGCGGGCTCGGGGGGCGGGCGCGAGCAGTACTTC
j_gene: TRBJ1-2; d_gene: .; abundance: many; v_gene: TRBV9; CDR3aa: CASSAGIDYGYTF; CDR3nt: TGTGCCAGCAGCGCCGGCATTGACTATGGCTACACCTTC
j_gene: TRBJ2-5; d_gene: .; abundance: many; v_gene: TRBV6-5; CDR3aa: CASSYSARGLDETQYF; CDR3nt: TGTGCCAGCAGTTACTCAGCCAGGGGTTTGGATGAGACCCAGTACTTC
j_gene: TRBJ1-2; d_gene: .; abundance: many; v_gene: TRBV6-5; CDR3aa: CASTRDVGDGYTF; CDR3nt: TGTGCCAGCACCAGGGACGTGGGAGATGGCTACACCTTC
j_gene: TRBJ1-1; d_gene: TRBD1; abundance: many; v_gene: TRBV7-8; CDR3aa: CASSLWTGEENTEAFF; CDR3nt: TGTGCCAGCAGCCTGTGGACAGGAGAAGAAAACACTGAAGCTTTCTTT
j_gene: TRBJ2-1; d_gene: TRBD1; abundance: many; v_gene: TRBV6-6; CDR3aa: CASSPTGQSFFF; CDR3nt: TGTGCCAGCAGTCCTACGGGACAGTCATTTTTCTTC
j_gene: TRBJ2-1; d_gene: TRBD1; abundance: many; v_gene: TRBV18; CDR3aa: CASSPPEGAMGYNEQFF; CDR3nt: TGTGCCAGCTCACCACCCGAGGGGGCAATGGGCTACAATGAGCAGTTCTTC
j_gene: TRBJ2-3; d_gene: TRBD2; abundance: many; v_gene: TRBV19; CDR3aa: CASTLRGVSTDTQYF; CDR3nt: TGTGCCAGTACTCTTCGGGGGGTAAGCACAGATACGCAGTATTTT
j_gene: TRBJ2-5; d_gene: .; abundance: many; v_gene: TRBV5-6; CDR3aa: CASSLAGGAAQETQYF; CDR3nt: TGTGCCAGCAGCTTGGCCGGCGGAGCGGCCCAAGAGACCCAGTACTTC
j_gene: TRBJ1-1; d_gene: TRBD1; abundance: .; v_gene: TRBV19; CDR3aa: CASSETGGRFEAFF; CDR3nt: TGTGCCAGTAGTGAAACAGGGGGCAGGTTTGAAGCTTTCTTT
j_gene: TRBJ1-1; d_gene: .; abundance: many; v_gene: TRBV19; CDR3aa: CASSTPKIGRDTEAFF; CDR3nt: TGTGCCAGTAGTACGCCTAAGATTGGCAGGGACACTGAAGCTTTCTTT
j_gene: TRBJ2-1; d_gene: .; abundance: many; v_gene: TRBV7-6; CDR3aa: CASSPLGLNEQFF; CDR3nt: TGTGCCAGCAGCCCGTTGGGTTTGAATGAGCAGTTCTTC